A single sample is the source of the 27 T cell receptor beta chains below, sequenced in a study of shared clonotypes between healthy human individuals. Data came from immunoSEQ multiplex PCR; TCRdb stores just in-frame clones and leaves some out. The repertoire holds under 2.5 million clones, with around 93% as singletons. The sequencing sample was made of naive CD4+ T cells from PBMCs. The subset was: CD45RA+ positively selected. The receptors here all came from a man aged 18 to 29 in good health. Some clones in this sample may be carry-over from other donors' samples.

This sequence joins TRBV20-1 and TRBJ1-4; D is uncertain. Trimming removed 6 bases from V and 11 bases from J, with 10 bases in between. Germline assignment: CDR1 DFQATT and CDR2 SNEGSKA (reference sequence). The CDR3 has 10 residues. In nucleotides, the CDR3 is TGCAGTGCCAGGATCGGGAAACTGTTTTTT. Its translation: CSARIGKLFF.

J is TRBJ1-4 and V is TRBV5-1, with a possible D match to TRBD1 (6 bases). Germline-derived CDR1 and CDR2 are SGHRS and YFSETQ. The CDR3 loop spans 15 amino acids. V was clipped by 4 bases and J by 4 bases, with 14 bases between them. CDR3 region: CASSGMADSNEKLFF. The CDR3 nucleotides are TGCGCCAGCAGCGGCATGGCGGACAGTAATGAAAAACTGTTTTTT.

This chain connects TRBV12-5 to TRBJ2-2, with TRBD1 matching over 11 bases. The CDR3 runs to 18 residues. V lost 3 bases, J lost 1 base, and 7 bases stayed unmatched. The germline gives CDR1 LGHNT, CDR2 FRNRAP. In nucleotides, the CDR3 is TGTGCTAGTGGTTTTTGGACAGGGGGCGCGGAGAACACCGGGGAGCTGTTTTTT. Its protein product is CASGFWTGGAENTGELFF.

The chain couples TRBV11-2 to TRBJ2-7; D may be TRBD1 (5 bases). V gave up 5 bases and J gave up 3 bases, with 14 bases separating them. Germline CDR1 and CDR2: SGHAT and FQNNGV. This CDR3 is built from 14 residues. The CDR3 sequence: CASSKTDSFYEQYF. CDR3 in DNA: TGTGCCAGCAGCAAGACCGACAGTTTCTACGAGCAGTACTTC.

This chain uses TRBV9 with TRBJ2-1, with 8 bases that match TRBD2. Germline values: CDR1 SGDLS, CDR2 YYNGEE. The CDR3 covers 17 residues. The ends lost 4 bases at V and 5 bases at J; junction bases unmatched: 14. In DNA, the CDR3 is TGTGCCAGCAGCCCCATCGGACTAGCTGCGGGCCACAATGAGCAGTTCTTC. Protein sequence: CASSPIGLAAGHNEQFF.

V usage is TRBV4-3 and J usage is TRBJ2-1; no reliable D call. Germline-derived CDR1 and CDR2 are LGHNA and YSLEER. This CDR3 spans 16 amino acids. With 0 bases removed from V and 6 bases from J, the gap between germline ends came to 15 bases. The chain's CDR3 is CASSQEMGPRVNEQFF. Written as DNA, the CDR3 is TGCGCCAGCAGCCAAGAAATGGGTCCCCGGGTCAATGAGCAGTTCTTC.

The chain employs TRBV5-1 and TRBJ1-1; 7 nucleotides line up with TRBD1. Per germline, CDR1 SGHRS and CDR2 YFSETQ. The CDR3 length is 15 residues. J gave up 4 bases and V 0 bases, and 6 bases lay outside the gene matches. This chain's CDR3 is CASSLVTAGGTEAFF. The CDR3 region has the DNA TGCGCCAGCAGCTTGGTGACGGCAGGGGGCACTGAAGCTTTCTTT. Full variable domain (rest looked up from reference TRBV5-1 and TRBJ1-1): KAGVTQTPRYLIKTRGQQVTLSCSPISGHRSVSWYQQTPGQGLQFLFEYFSETQRNKGNFPGRFSGRQFSNSRSEMNVSTLELGDSALYLCASSLVTAGGTEAFFGQGTRLTVV.

The gene calls are TRBV7-9 and TRBJ2-2; D perhaps matches TRBD2 (6 bases). V was pared by 6 bases and J by 0 bases, with 14 bases between. CDR3 size: 16 residues. The V gene's germline CDR1 is SEHNR and CDR2 FQNEAQ (reference sequence). The CDR3 is CASRPLGGTNTGELFF. The CDR3 DNA is TGTGCCAGCAGGCCCCTAGGAGGGACGAACACCGGGGAGCTGTTTTTT.

V and J are TRBV9 and TRBJ2-3; D gene uncertain. This CDR3 contains 14 residues. V dropped 4 bases and J dropped 0 bases, with 9 bases sitting between them. The germline CDR1 and CDR2 sequences are SGDLS and YYNGEE. Here the CDR3 DNA reads TGTGCCAGCAGCCCTACTTCTAGCACAGATACGCAGTATTTT. Translated: CASSPTSSTDTQYF.

This rearrangement joins TRBV4-2 to TRBJ2-1; 7 positions agree with TRBD2. Germline CDR1 reads LGHNA; CDR2 reads YNFKEQ. The V segment lost 0 bases and the J segment 3 bases; nucleotides outside the gene matches: 8. The CDR3 sequence is 17 residues long. The CDR3 sequence: CASSQDQLARGYNEQFF. The CDR3 nucleotides read TGTGCCAGCAGCCAAGATCAACTAGCGCGAGGCTACAATGAGCAGTTCTTC.

For this clone: Other DNA sequences from this sample encode an identical CDR3 as well. The chain is built from TRBV2 and TRBJ2-7, with D hard to call. Germline CDR1 is SNHLY and CDR2 is FYNNEI. V was shortened by 2 bases and J by 1 base, with 6 bases between the two germline ends. CDR3 length: 13 amino acids. This CDR3 is CASSEPESYEQYF. In DNA, the CDR3 is TGTGCCAGCAGTGAACCGGAGTCCTACGAGCAGTACTTC.

The rearrangement uses TRBV19 and TRBJ2-7; 12 positions match TRBD2. The CDR3 totals 15 residues. V trimming: 7 bases; J trimming: 1 base; junction bases outside the gene matches: 5. Germline CDR1 is LNHDA and CDR2 is SQIVND (reference sequence). The CDR3 region is CASTKTSGGSYEQYF. DNA for the CDR3: TGTGCCAGTACCAAAACTAGCGGGGGGTCCTACGAGCAGTACTTC. The variable domain in full, completed from reference TRBV19 and TRBJ2-7, reads DGGITQSPKYLFRKEGQNVTLSCEQNLNHDAMYWYRQDPGQGLRLIYYSQIVNDFQKGDIAEGYSVSREKKESFPLTVTSAQKNPTAFYLCASTKTSGGSYEQYFGPGTRLTVT.

This chain joins TRBV7-2 and TRBJ1-4; D may be TRBD1 (6 bases). The length of the CDR3 is 18 residues. Germline values: CDR1 SGHTA, CDR2 FQGNSA. Deletions cut 5 bases from V and 5 bases from J, with 24 bases between. The CDR3 region has the DNA TGTGCCAGCAGCCTGAGTAGGGGACACCTTATGGAGAATGAAAAACTGTTTTTT. Translation gives CASSLSRGHLMENEKLFF.

The rearrangement joins TRBV18 to TRBJ2-7; 11 positions match TRBD2. Germline trimming cut 5 bases from V and 4 bases from J; bases unmatched to any gene: 10. This CDR3 region has 16 residues. Per the germline V gene, CDR1 is KGHSH and CDR2 is LQKENI. The CDR3 DNA follows: TGTGCCAGCTCAGCAGGACTAGCGGGCCTTAATTACGAGCAGTACTTC. As protein: CASSAGLAGLNYEQYF.

The CDR3 DNA sequence: TGTGCCAGCAGGCAGACTAGCGGGAGCCATGAGCAGTTCTTC. Translated: CASRQTSGSHEQFF. The gene calls are TRBV6-4 and TRBJ2-1; TRBD2 aligns across 12 bases. The CDR3 loop spans 14 amino acids. After removal of 6 bases from V and 8 bases from J, the junction contained 5 bases not matched to a gene. In germline, CDR1 is MRHNA, CDR2 SNTAGT.

The V call is TRBV19, the J call TRBJ2-2, with 12 bases matching TRBD2. Germline V gene lookup returns CDR1 LNHDA and CDR2 SQIVND (reference sequence). Trimming at V came to 5 bases and at J to 6 bases, leaving 7 bases not matched to a gene. The CDR3 has 16 amino acids. Written as DNA, the CDR3 is TGTGCCAGTAGTGTCCGACTAGCGGGAGTTCCCGGGGAGCTGTTTTTT. Encoded protein: CASSVRLAGVPGELFF.

The V and J genes are TRBV18 and TRBJ2-3, with D maybe TRBD1 (6 bases). The CDR3 sequence is 15 residues long. Trimming left V 3 bases short and J 4 bases short, with 14 bases between. Germline CDR1 and CDR2: KGHSH and LQKENI. The CDR3 DNA reads as TGTGCCAGCTCACCCGATTCCTACAGGGCAGATACGCAGTATTTT. Translated: CASSPDSYRADTQYF.

This chain joins TRBV7-9 and TRBJ2-1; 16 bases fit TRBD2. CDR1 is SEHNR, CDR2 FQNEAQ, per germline (reference sequence). The length of the CDR3 is 19 residues. The V segment lost 5 bases and the J segment 6 bases; nucleotides outside the gene matches: 13. The CDR3 bases are TGTGCCAGCAGCCCCGGGACTAGCGGGAGGGCCCCTACAAGCAATGAGCAGTTCTTC. This codes for CASSPGTSGRAPTSNEQFF. Full variable domain (outside the CDR3, taken from reference TRBV7-9 and TRBJ2-1): DTGVSQNPRHKITKRGQNVTFRCDPISEHNRLYWYRQTLGQGPEFLTYFQNEAQLEKSRLLSDRFSAERPKGSFSTLEIQRTEQGDSAMYLCASSPGTSGRAPTSNEQFFGPGTRLTVL.

The chain carries TRBV12-1 and TRBJ2-2. TRBV12-1 counts as a pseudogene. This CDR3 contains 18 residues. This chain's CDR3 is CASSRKTGGEGNTGELFF. The CDR3 DNA reads as TGTGCCAGCAGCCGAAAAACGGGCGGAGAAGGGAACACCGGGGAGCTGTTTTTT.

A remark on this clone: This CDR3 is also generated by other DNA sequences in the sample. The gene calls are TRBV5-1 and TRBJ2-1; TRBD2 matches at 10 bases. The CDR3 extends over 15 amino acids. Germline loops: CDR1 SGHRS, CDR2 YFSETQ. Trimming took 1 base from V and 4 from J; bases not matched to a gene: 2. The CDR3 DNA reads as TGCGCCAGCAGCTTGTTAGCGGGAGGTTACAATGAGCAGTTCTTC. Amino acids: CASSLLAGGYNEQFF.

As DNA, the CDR3 is TGTGCCAGCAGCTTAGGAACGACTAGCGGGAGACGAGAGCAGTACTTC. The encoded protein is CASSLGTTSGRREQYF. The V gene is TRBV11-2, the J gene TRBJ2-7; 12 bases are shared with TRBD2. Trimming at V came to 1 base and at J to 7 bases, leaving 8 bases not matched to a gene. The germline CDR1 and CDR2 sequences are SGHAT and FQNNGV. The CDR3 is 16 amino acids. Looking up the rest from reference TRBV11-2 and TRBJ2-7 gives the full variable domain: EAGVAQSPRYKIIEKRQSVAFWCNPISGHATLYWYQQILGQGPKLLIQFQNNGVVDDSQLPKDRFSAERLKGVDSTLKIQPAKLEDSAVYLCASSLGTTSGRREQYFGPGTRLTVT.

This clone was detected only a few times. The V gene is TRBV6-6, the J gene TRBJ1-1, with D perhaps matching TRBD1 (5 bases). Trimming shortened V by 5 bases and J by 6 bases, and 13 bases separated the two germline ends. The CDR3 length is 13 residues. Germline-derived CDR1 and CDR2 are MNHNY and SVGAGI (reference sequence). DNA of the CDR3: TGTGCCAGCAGTGCCCAGACAGAGCCTGAAGCTTTCTTT. Encoded protein: CASSAQTEPEAFF.

The gene calls are TRBV28 and TRBJ1-5; unclear D gene. The V gene's germline CDR1 is MDHEN and CDR2 SYDVKM. The V gene lost 2 bases and the J gene lost 8 bases, with 19 bases spanning the gap. CDR3 length: 16 amino acids. CDR3 loop: CASSLRSWGIGEPQHF. Here the CDR3 DNA reads TGTGCCAGCAGTTTAAGGTCCTGGGGTATCGGTGAGCCCCAGCATTTT. Full variable domain (missing parts from reference TRBV28 and TRBJ1-5): DVKVTQSSRYLVKRTGEKVFLECVQDMDHENMFWYRQDPGLGLRLIYFSYDVKMKEKGDIPEGYSVSREKKERFSLILESASTNQTSMYLCASSLRSWGIGEPQHFGDGTRLSIL.

A word on this clone: Other DNA sequences in the sample encode the same CDR3. V and J are TRBV18 and TRBJ2-5, with 10 bases lining up with TRBD2. J was trimmed by 4 bases and V by 2 bases; bases with no gene match: 4. The CDR3 spans 15 residues. Germline CDR1 is KGHSH and CDR2 is LQKENI. CDR3 bases: TGTGCCAGCTCACCAGCTAGCGGGAGTGGAGAGACCCAGTACTTC. Its protein is CASSPASGSGETQYF.

The CDR3 DNA is TGTGCCAGCAGCTTAACACTCTACGAGCAGTACTTC. This translates into CASSLTLYEQYF. V and J are TRBV5-5 and TRBJ2-7; D gene unclear. This CDR3 spans 12 amino acids. CDR1 is SGHKS and CDR2 is YYEKEE in the germline V gene (reference sequence). Trimming pared 2 bases from V and 3 bases from J, leaving 6 bases between. The full variable domain, with the rest looked up from reference TRBV5-5 and TRBJ2-7, is DAGVTQSPTHLIKTRGQQVTLRCSPISGHKSVSWYQQVLGQGPQFIFQYYEKEERGRGNFPDRFSARQFPNYSSELNVNALLLGDSALYLCASSLTLYEQYFGPGTRLTVT.

In regard to this clone: Other DNA sequences in this specimen translate into the identical CDR3. This sequence joins TRBV30 and TRBJ2-7, with D possibly being TRBD1 (6 bases). V lost 2 bases and J 1 base, leaving 12 bases between the germline ends. CDR1 is GTSNPN, CDR2 SVGIG, per germline (reference sequence). The CDR3 consists of 14 residues. DNA for the CDR3: TGTGCCTGGAGTAGGGACAATCTTTCCTACGAGCAGTACTTC. Translation: CAWSRDNLSYEQYF.

The chain carries TRBV6-5 and TRBJ2-7; D is uncertain. Germline V gene sequence: CDR1 MNHEY, CDR2 SVGAGI. V was cut by 5 bases and J by 6 bases, with 20 bases left in between. The CDR3 has 15 amino acids. CDR3 coding DNA: TGTGCCAGCAGTCAGATACCCTATTCCTCCGCCGAGCAGTACTTC. It translates to CASSQIPYSSAEQYF.